The subject of this entry is one T cell receptor (beta chain). Its antigen is unknown. The data are from a study of blood T cells in healthy people across ages. Study details: Capturing about one barcoded beta molecule per two T cells was achieved by template switching.

Germline trimming cut 0 bases from V and 2 bases from J; bases unmatched to any gene: 3. CDR1 and CDR2 (germline): SGHDT, YYEEEE. This CDR3 has 18 amino acids. Study observations and caveats: It was the long-lived donors that had more naive CD4+ cells and higher diversity than aged donors. PBMCs went unsorted, and a conclusive naive versus antigen-experienced comparison was therefore prevented.

A second roughly 6 to 12 cycle PCR used barcoded and J-beta primers. Researchers report that each sample yielded at least 2.5 million CDR3-containing paired-end reads. TCRdb processed the 5' RACE reads anew with MiXCR; each CDR3 protein has one entry. This sample has hundreds of thousands of distinct CDR3 sequences, with about 59% found just once. The sequencing sample was made of blood. This clonotype was obtained from a man aged 25 to 45 in good health. This chain connects TRBV5-6 to TRBJ2-6; 12 nucleotides agree with TRBD1. CDR3 region: CASSLGDRGPTGANVLTF. CDR3 DNA: TGTGCCAGCAGCTTGGGGGACAGGGGGCCCACTGGGGCCAACGTCCTGACTTTC. The entire variable domain, with the rest obtained from reference TRBV5-6 and TRBJ2-6, is as follows: DAGVTQSPTHLIKTRGQQVTLRCSPKSGHDTVSWYQQALGQGPQFIFQYYEEEERQRGNFPDRFSGHQFPNYSSELNVNALLLGDSALYLCASSLGDRGPTGANVLTFGAGSRLTVL.